This TCR beta chain is drawn from a study of human T cells and chemical hapten exposure. TCRdb called the RACE reads again in MiXCR, with one record for every CDR3 protein. Here the sample spans 180,000 or so distinct CDR3 sequences, about 14% being singletons. The sample's time point: patch test 1, 2 weeks after DPC sensitization. Treatment denoted: therapeutic diphenylcyclopropenone sensitization with weekly scalp DPC. Sequencing started from total RNA isolated from unfractionated whole blood. Trimming stripped 3 bases from V and 5 bases from J, with 13 bases between. This CDR3 is 14 amino acids long. Germline CDR1 and CDR2: MNHEY and SVGAGI. This clonotype was counted only a few times.

V usage is TRBV6-5 and J usage is TRBJ1-1; D is ambiguous. This receptor was obtained from a woman aged 25-40 years with alopecia areata. Some clones in this sample may be carry-over from other donors' samples. The specimen comprised whole blood, sampled in connection with sensitization to the hapten diphenylcyclopropenone (DPC). This chain's CDR3 is CASSYGVVGTEAFF. The DNA for the CDR3 is TGTGCCAGCAGTTATGGGGTTGTGGGAACTGAAGCTTTCTTT.